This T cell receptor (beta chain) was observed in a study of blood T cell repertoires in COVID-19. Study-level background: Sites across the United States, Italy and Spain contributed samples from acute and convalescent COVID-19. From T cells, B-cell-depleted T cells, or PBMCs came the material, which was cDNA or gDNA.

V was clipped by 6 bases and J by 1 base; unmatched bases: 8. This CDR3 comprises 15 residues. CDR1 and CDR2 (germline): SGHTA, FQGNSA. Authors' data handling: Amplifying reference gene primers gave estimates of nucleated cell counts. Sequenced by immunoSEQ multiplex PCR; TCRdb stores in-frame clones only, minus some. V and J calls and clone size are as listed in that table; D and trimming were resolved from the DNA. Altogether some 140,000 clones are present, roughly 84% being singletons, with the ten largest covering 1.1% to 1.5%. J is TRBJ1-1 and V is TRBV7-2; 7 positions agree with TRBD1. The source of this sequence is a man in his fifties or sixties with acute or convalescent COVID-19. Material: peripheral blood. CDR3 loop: CASRFTGTANTEAFF. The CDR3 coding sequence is TGTGCCAGCAGATTTACCGGGACAGCGAACACTGAAGCTTTCTTT.